What follows are 4 T cell receptor beta chains derived from one specimen sequenced in a study of T cell changes during pregnancy in multiple sclerosis (dated by TCRdb to the late 2010s). Library preparation employed the immunoSEQ multiplex PCR assay. Imported from immuneACCESS, the table was reduced by TCRdb to in-frame sequences with V and J called. These copies leave out some clones; in studies compared against another copy, an unresolved V gene accounts for under half, and the cause of the remainder is not known. The sample yields 20,000 to 25,000 clones; more than 75% were counted once. Approximately 13% of the sample lies in the top ten. The sample here was CD8+ T cells from peripheral blood mononuclear cells, taken in the first trimester of pregnancy. The source is a female donor in good health, enrolled as a control in a pregnancy study.

The table lists this clone with a few counts. The V gene is TRBV7-9, the J gene TRBJ1-1; D is perhaps TRBD1 (6 bases). This CDR3 is 12 amino acids long. Germline V gene lookup returns CDR1 SEHNR and CDR2 FQNEAQ (reference sequence). V lost 4 bases and J 6 bases, leaving 9 bases between the germline ends. Here the CDR3 reads CASSSGGPEAFF. In DNA form, the CDR3 reads TGTGCCAGCAGCTCCGGGGGGCCTGAAGCTTTCTTT.

V and J are TRBV5-1 and TRBJ2-3, with D maybe TRBD2 (6 bases). The CDR3 extends over 15 amino acids. The V gene lost 2 bases and the J gene lost 2 bases, with 12 bases spanning the gap. In germline, CDR1 is SGHRS, CDR2 YFSETQ. The CDR3 region has the DNA TGCGCCAGCAGCTTCGTAGCGGAGCCCACAGATACGCAGTATTTT. Its protein is CASSFVAEPTDTQYF.

This clone has only one observation. CDR3 loop: CASSQVRGLALNEQFF. CDR3 bases: TGCGCCAGCAGCCAAGTCAGGGGACTAGCTCTCAATGAGCAGTTCTTC. This chain links TRBV4-1 with TRBJ2-1; 9 nucleotides line up with TRBD2. The ends lost 1 base at V and 6 bases at J; junction bases unmatched: 7. This CDR3 is 16 amino acids long. Germline loops: CDR1 MGHRA, CDR2 YSYEKL.

The chain uses TRBV5-1 and TRBJ1-1, with TRBD1 identical over 7 bases. The germline V gene encodes CDR1 SGHRS and CDR2 YFSETQ. The CDR3 has 16 amino acids. The trim removed 4 bases at V and 1 base at J, leaving 10 bases unmatched. The DNA for the CDR3 is TGCGCCAGCAGCATAGACAGGGTTAGCCGGAACACTGAAGCTTTCTTT. This translates into CASSIDRVSRNTEAFF.